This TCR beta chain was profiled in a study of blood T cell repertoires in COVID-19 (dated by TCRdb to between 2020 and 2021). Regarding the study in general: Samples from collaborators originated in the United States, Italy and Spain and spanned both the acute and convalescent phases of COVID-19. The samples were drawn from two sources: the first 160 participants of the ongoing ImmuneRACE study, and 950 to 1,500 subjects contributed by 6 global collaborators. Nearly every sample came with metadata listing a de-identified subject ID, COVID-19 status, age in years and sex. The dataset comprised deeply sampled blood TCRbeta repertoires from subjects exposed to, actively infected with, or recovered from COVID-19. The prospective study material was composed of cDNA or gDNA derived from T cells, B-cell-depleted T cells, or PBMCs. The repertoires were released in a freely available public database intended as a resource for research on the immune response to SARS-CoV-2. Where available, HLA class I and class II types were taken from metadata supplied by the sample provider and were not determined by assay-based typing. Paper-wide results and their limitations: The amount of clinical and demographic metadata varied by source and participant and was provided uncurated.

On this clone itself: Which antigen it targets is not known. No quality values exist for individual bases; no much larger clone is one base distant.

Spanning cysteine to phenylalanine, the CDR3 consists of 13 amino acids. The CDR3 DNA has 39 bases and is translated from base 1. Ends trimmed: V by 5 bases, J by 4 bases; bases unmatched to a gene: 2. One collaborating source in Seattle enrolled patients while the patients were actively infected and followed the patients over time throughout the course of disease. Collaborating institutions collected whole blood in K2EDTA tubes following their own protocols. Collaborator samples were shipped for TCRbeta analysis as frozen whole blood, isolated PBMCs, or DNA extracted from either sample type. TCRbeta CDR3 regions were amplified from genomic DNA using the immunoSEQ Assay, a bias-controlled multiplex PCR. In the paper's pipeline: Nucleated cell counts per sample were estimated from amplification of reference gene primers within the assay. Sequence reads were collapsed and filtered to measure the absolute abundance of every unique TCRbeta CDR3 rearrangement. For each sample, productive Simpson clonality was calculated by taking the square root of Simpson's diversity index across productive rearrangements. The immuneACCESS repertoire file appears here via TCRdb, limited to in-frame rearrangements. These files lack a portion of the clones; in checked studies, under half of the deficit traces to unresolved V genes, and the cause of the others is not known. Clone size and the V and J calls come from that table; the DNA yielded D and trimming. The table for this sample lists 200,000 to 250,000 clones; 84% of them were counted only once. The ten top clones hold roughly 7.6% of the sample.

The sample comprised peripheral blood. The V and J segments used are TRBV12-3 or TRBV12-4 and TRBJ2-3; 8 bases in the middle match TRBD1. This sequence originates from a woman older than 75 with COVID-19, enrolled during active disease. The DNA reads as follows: TGTGCCAGCAGTCCGGACAGGGCAGATACGCAGTATTTT. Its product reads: CASSPDRADTQYF.